Listed below are T cell receptor beta chains from one sample, sequenced in a study of cytotoxic CD8 clonotypes in ibrutinib-treated CLL. The repertoire was sequenced with immunoSEQ multiplex PCR; TCRdb's copy has only in-frame clones and lacks some. This sample has tens of thousands of clones, with 50% to 70% found just once. The specimen comprised PBMCs, sampled at disease progression, from a patient treated with ibrutinib. The receptors come from a human donor with chronic lymphocytic leukemia. Both conserved end residues are part of each CDR3. The D gene is left open where the match is weak. Clone size is stated in some rows and not others, as once, few, many or a class when expanded.

v_gene: TRBV28
d_gene: TRBD2
abundance: .
j_gene: TRBJ2-6
CDR3nt: TGTGCCAGCTCCATCGGGGGGGCGCCTGGGGCCAACGTCCTGACTTTC
CDR3aa: CASSIGGAPGANVLTF

v_gene: TRBV5-1
d_gene: .
abundance: .
j_gene: TRBJ2-2
CDR3nt: TGCGCCAGCAGCTGGAGAGAGGGGGGCACCGGGGAGCTGTTTTTT
CDR3aa: CASSWREGGTGELFF

v_gene: TRBV27
d_gene: .
abundance: few
j_gene: TRBJ1-4
CDR3nt: TGTGCCAGCAGTTTATCCTGGCAGGGCGGTGAAAAACTGTTTTTT
CDR3aa: CASSLSWQGGEKLFF

v_gene: TRBV6-6
d_gene: TRBD2
abundance: .
j_gene: TRBJ2-3
CDR3nt: TGTGCCAGCAGCGCCCCAGGGCGGGGGGCCACAGATACGCAGTATTTT
CDR3aa: CASSAPGRGATDTQYF

v_gene: TRBV29-1
d_gene: TRBD1
abundance: .
j_gene: TRBJ2-1
CDR3nt: TGCAGCGTTGGGGACAGGGGTCTCATGGCGATTAATGAGCAGTTCTTC
CDR3aa: CSVGDRGLMAINEQFF

v_gene: TRBV30
d_gene: .
abundance: .
j_gene: TRBJ1-5
CDR3nt: TGTGCCTGGAGTGCCCTGGAGCCCCAGCATTTT
CDR3aa: CAWSALEPQHF

v_gene: TRBV7-2
d_gene: .
abundance: .
j_gene: TRBJ1-5
CDR3nt: TGTGCCAGCAAGGTCCAAGGGGGCAATCAGCCCCAGCATTTT
CDR3aa: CASKVQGGNQPQHF

v_gene: TRBV7-2
d_gene: .
abundance: .
j_gene: TRBJ1-6
CDR3nt: TGTGCCAGCAGTTGGGTACAGGGTAATTCACCCCTCCACTTT
CDR3aa: CASSWVQGNSPLHF

v_gene: TRBV2
d_gene: .
abundance: .
j_gene: TRBJ1-1
CDR3nt: TGTGCCAGCAGTGCGGAGTTTGAAGCTTTCTTT
CDR3aa: CASSAEFEAFF

v_gene: TRBV4-3
d_gene: TRBD2
abundance: .
j_gene: TRBJ2-4
CDR3nt: TGCGCCAGCAGCCAACAACTAGCGGGAGGGTTAGCCAAAAACATTCAGTACTTC
CDR3aa: CASSQQLAGGLAKNIQYF

v_gene: TRBV9
d_gene: .
abundance: .
j_gene: TRBJ1-2
CDR3nt: TGTGCCAGCAGCGTACAGGGCGCAGACTATGGCTACACCTTC
CDR3aa: CASSVQGADYGYTF

v_gene: TRBV19
d_gene: .
abundance: few
j_gene: TRBJ2-1
CDR3nt: TGTGCCAGTAGTATGGGTCAGACAGGGAGGCGGAATGAGCAGTTCTTC
CDR3aa: CASSMGQTGRRNEQFF

v_gene: TRBV6-5
d_gene: .
abundance: .
j_gene: TRBJ2-7
CDR3nt: TGTGCCAGCAGTTATGGGGCCGACAGTTCCTACGAGCAGTACTTC
CDR3aa: CASSYGADSSYEQYF

v_gene: TRBV6-5
d_gene: TRBD1
abundance: .
j_gene: TRBJ2-7
CDR3nt: TGTGCCAGCAGTTACTGGCTCCGGGACAGTACCTACGAGCAGTACTTC
CDR3aa: CASSYWLRDSTYEQYF

v_gene: TRBV28
d_gene: .
abundance: .
j_gene: TRBJ2-7
CDR3nt: TGTGCCAGCAGTTTATCAGGGCTGTTATCCTACGAGCAGTACTTC
CDR3aa: CASSLSGLLSYEQYF

v_gene: TRBV9
d_gene: TRBD2
abundance: .
j_gene: TRBJ2-3
CDR3nt: TGTGCCAGCTCCCGACGACTAGCGGGAGATGCAGATACGCAGTATTTT
CDR3aa: CASSRRLAGDADTQYF

v_gene: TRBV7-2
d_gene: TRBD1
abundance: few
j_gene: TRBJ2-7
CDR3nt: TGTGCCAGCAGTTCAGGGGGCTCCTACGAGCAGTACTTC
CDR3aa: CASSSGGSYEQYF

v_gene: TRBV2
d_gene: TRBD2
abundance: .
j_gene: TRBJ2-7
CDR3nt: TGTGCCAGCAGGCTAGCGGAGAGCTCCTACGAGCAGTACTTC
CDR3aa: CASRLAESSYEQYF

v_gene: TRBV28
d_gene: TRBD1
abundance: .
j_gene: TRBJ1-5
CDR3nt: TGTGCCAGCAGGACGACAGGGTTACCGAATCAGCCCCAGCATTTT
CDR3aa: CASRTTGLPNQPQHF

v_gene: TRBV6-5
d_gene: TRBD2
abundance: .
j_gene: TRBJ2-3
CDR3nt: TGTGCCAGCAGTTACTCGCTAGCGGGGGTCACAGATACGCAGTATTTT
CDR3aa: CASSYSLAGVTDTQYF

v_gene: TRBV30
d_gene: .
abundance: once
j_gene: TRBJ1-2
CDR3nt: TGTGCCTGGAGTTACGTTATCGACGCTTCGGGCTATGGCTACACCTTC
CDR3aa: CAWSYVIDASGYGYTF

v_gene: TRBV7-8
d_gene: .
abundance: few
j_gene: TRBJ2-3
CDR3nt: TGTGCCAGCAGCTTAGGTACACTCACAGATACGCAGTATTTT
CDR3aa: CASSLGTLTDTQYF

v_gene: TRBV28
d_gene: .
abundance: .
j_gene: TRBJ1-2
CDR3nt: TGTGCCAGCAGTGCATACCTGGGCTACACCTTC
CDR3aa: CASSAYLGYTF

v_gene: TRBV7-9
d_gene: TRBD2
abundance: .
j_gene: TRBJ2-7
CDR3nt: TGTGCCAGCAGCTCGGTAGCGGGAGAGGGCCACGAGCAGTACTTC
CDR3aa: CASSSVAGEGHEQYF

v_gene: TRBV4-3
d_gene: .
abundance: .
j_gene: TRBJ1-5
CDR3nt: TGCGCCAGCAGCCAAGACAGGAATCAGCCCCAGCATTTT
CDR3aa: CASSQDRNQPQHF

v_gene: TRBV27
d_gene: .
abundance: .
j_gene: TRBJ1-6
CDR3nt: TGTGCCAGCAGTCCAGGGACCCGCCTTAATTCACCCCTCCACTTT
CDR3aa: CASSPGTRLNSPLHF

v_gene: TRBV2
d_gene: TRBD2
abundance: few
j_gene: TRBJ2-5
CDR3nt: TGTGCCAGCAGTGGGTCATGGGGAGGGGAGACCCAGTACTTC
CDR3aa: CASSGSWGGETQYF

v_gene: TRBV6-5
d_gene: .
abundance: few
j_gene: TRBJ1-6
CDR3nt: TGTGCCAGTCGGGACACGAATAATTCACCCCTCCACTTT
CDR3aa: CASRDTNNSPLHF

v_gene: TRBV25-1
d_gene: .
abundance: many
j_gene: TRBJ2-7
CDR3nt: TGTGCCAGCAGTGAAGGCCTGGGCCTCACCTACGAGCAGTACTTC
CDR3aa: CASSEGLGLTYEQYF

v_gene: TRBV27
d_gene: .
abundance: .
j_gene: TRBJ1-2
CDR3nt: TGTGCCAGCAGTTCGTGGGGCAGGCCCGGAGGGAATGGCTACACCTTC
CDR3aa: CASSSWGRPGGNGYTF

v_gene: TRBV7-9
d_gene: .
abundance: few
j_gene: TRBJ1-4
CDR3nt: TGTGCCAGCAGCTCGAGTGCCGGGGAAAAACTGTTTTTT
CDR3aa: CASSSSAGEKLFF

v_gene: TRBV5-1
d_gene: .
abundance: once
j_gene: TRBJ2-1
CDR3nt: TGCGCCAGCAGTTCATCGGGCAATGAGCAGTTCTTC
CDR3aa: CASSSSGNEQFF